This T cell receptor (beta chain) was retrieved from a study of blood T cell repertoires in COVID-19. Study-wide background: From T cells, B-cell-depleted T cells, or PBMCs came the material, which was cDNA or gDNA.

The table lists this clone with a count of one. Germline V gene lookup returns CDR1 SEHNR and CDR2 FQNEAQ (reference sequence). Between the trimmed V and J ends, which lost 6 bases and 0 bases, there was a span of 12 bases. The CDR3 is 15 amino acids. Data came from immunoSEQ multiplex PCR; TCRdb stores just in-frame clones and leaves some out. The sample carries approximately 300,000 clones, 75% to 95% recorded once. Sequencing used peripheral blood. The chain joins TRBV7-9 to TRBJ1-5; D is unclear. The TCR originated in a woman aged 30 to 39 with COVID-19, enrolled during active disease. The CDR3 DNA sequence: TGTGCCAGCAGTACGGACGGGAATAGCAATCAGCCCCAGCATTTT. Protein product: CASSTDGNSNQPQHF.